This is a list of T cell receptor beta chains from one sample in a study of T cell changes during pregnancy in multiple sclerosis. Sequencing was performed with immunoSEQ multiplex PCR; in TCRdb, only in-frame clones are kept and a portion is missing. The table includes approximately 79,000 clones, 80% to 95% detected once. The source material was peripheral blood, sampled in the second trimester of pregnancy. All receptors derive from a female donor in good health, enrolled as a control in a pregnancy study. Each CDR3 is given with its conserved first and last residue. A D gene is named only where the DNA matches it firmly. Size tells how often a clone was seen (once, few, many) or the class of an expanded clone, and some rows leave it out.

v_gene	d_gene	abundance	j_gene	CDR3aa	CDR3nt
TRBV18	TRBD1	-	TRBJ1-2	CASSPQRDRANYGYTF	TGTGCCAGCTCACCCCAGAGGGACAGGGCCAACTATGGCTACACCTTC
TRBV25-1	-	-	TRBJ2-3	CASSESADTQYF	TGTGCCAGCAGTGAGTCGGCAGATACGCAGTATTTT
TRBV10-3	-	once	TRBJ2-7	CAISESLDSTSYEQYF	TGTGCCATCAGTGAGTCGCTGGACAGTACGTCCTACGAGCAGTACTTC
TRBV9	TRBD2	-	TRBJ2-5	CASSVAAGVGETQYF	TGTGCCAGCAGCGTAGCGGCGGGGGTCGGAGAGACCCAGTACTTC
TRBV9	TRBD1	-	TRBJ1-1	CASSRDRGRGTTEAFF	TGTGCCAGCAGCCGTGACAGGGGGCGAGGGACTACTGAAGCTTTCTTT
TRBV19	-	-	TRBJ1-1	CASSIVGGAGDTEAFF	TGTGCCAGTAGTATAGTAGGGGGGGCCGGGGACACTGAAGCTTTCTTT
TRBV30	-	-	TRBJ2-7	CAWRTRNIYEQYF	TGTGCCTGGAGAACTAGAAACATCTACGAGCAGTACTTC
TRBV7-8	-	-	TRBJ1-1	CASRRGRSNTEAFF	TGTGCCAGCAGGCGGGGACGATCGAACACTGAAGCTTTCTTT
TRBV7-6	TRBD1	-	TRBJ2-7	CASSPDDRGYEQYF	TGTGCCAGCAGCCCGGATGACAGGGGATACGAGCAGTACTTC
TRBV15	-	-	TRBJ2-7	CATSREGGSLYSYEQYF	TGTGCCACCAGCAGAGAAGGGGGTAGCTTATACTCCTACGAGCAGTACTTC
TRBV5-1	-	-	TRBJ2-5	CASSGAGLQETQYF	TGCGCCAGCAGTGGGGCCGGGCTGCAAGAGACCCAGTACTTC
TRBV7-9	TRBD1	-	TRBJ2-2	CASSFTPRDSANTGELFF	TGTGCCAGCAGCTTTACCCCCCGGGACAGCGCGAACACCGGGGAGCTGTTTTTT
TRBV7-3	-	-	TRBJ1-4	CASSLTGRVNEKLFF	TGTGCCAGCAGCTTAACGGGCAGAGTTAATGAAAAACTGTTTTTT
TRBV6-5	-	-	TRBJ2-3	CASSSPTGPSTDTQYF	TGTGCCAGCAGTTCACCGACAGGCCCGTCCACAGATACGCAGTATTTT
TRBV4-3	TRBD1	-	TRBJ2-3	CASKPGQGIDTQYF	TGCGCCAGCAAACCGGGACAGGGGATAGATACGCAGTATTTT
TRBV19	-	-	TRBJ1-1	CASSLDTEAFF	TGTGCCAGTAGTCTCGACACTGAAGCTTTCTTT
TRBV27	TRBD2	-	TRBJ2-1	CASSFRGGSYNEQFF	TGTGCCAGCAGTTTTCGGGGGGGCTCCTACAATGAGCAGTTCTTC
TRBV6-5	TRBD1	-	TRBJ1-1	CASSSQGAHTEAFF	TGTGCCAGCAGTTCACAGGGGGCGCACACTGAAGCTTTCTTT
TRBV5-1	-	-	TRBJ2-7	CASRGGVNSYEQYF	TGCGCCAGTCGGGGCGGGGTCAACTCCTACGAGCAGTACTTC
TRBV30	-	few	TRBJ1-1	CAWSSGTEAFF	TGTGCCTGGAGTTCGGGGACTGAAGCTTTCTTT
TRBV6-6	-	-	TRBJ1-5	CASSGGGVQPQHF	TGTGCCAGCAGCGGCGGGGGGGTTCAGCCCCAGCATTTT
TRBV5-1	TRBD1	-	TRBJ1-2	CASSSGQGYGYTF	TGCGCCAGCAGCTCAGGACAGGGGTATGGCTACACCTTC
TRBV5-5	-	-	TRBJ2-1	CASSLNGIEQFF	TGTGCCAGCAGCCTGAACGGGATTGAGCAGTTCTTC
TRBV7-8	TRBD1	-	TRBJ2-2	CASSLGTGGGGELFF	TGTGCCAGCAGCTTAGGGACAGGGGGTGGCGGGGAGCTGTTTTTT
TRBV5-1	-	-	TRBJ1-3	CASANSSSGNTIYF	TGCGCCAGTGCCAATTCGAGCTCTGGAAACACCATATATTTT
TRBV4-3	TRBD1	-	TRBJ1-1	CASSQGQGASVGTEAFF	TGCGCCAGCAGCCAAGGGCAGGGGGCAAGTGTCGGAACTGAAGCTTTCTTT
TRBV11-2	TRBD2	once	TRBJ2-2	CASSLGRGSGELFF	TGTGCCAGCAGTCTTGGGAGGGGTTCCGGGGAGCTGTTTTTT
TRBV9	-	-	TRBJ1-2	CASSVDRNYGYTF	TGTGCCAGCAGCGTAGACAGGAATTATGGCTACACCTTC
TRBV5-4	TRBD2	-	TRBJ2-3	CASSPGTSGLPSTDTQYF	TGTGCCAGCAGCCCCGGGACTAGCGGGTTACCTAGCACAGATACGCAGTATTTT
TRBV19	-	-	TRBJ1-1	CASSLFAEAFF	TGTGCCAGCTCCCTATTCGCTGAAGCTTTCTTT
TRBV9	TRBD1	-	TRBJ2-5	CASSVVTGGETQYF	TGTGCCAGCAGCGTAGTTACAGGGGGAGAGACCCAGTACTTC
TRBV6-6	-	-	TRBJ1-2	CASSWDWTVPYGYTF	TGTGCCAGCAGTTGGGATTGGACAGTACCCTATGGCTACACCTTC
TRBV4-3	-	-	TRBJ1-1	CASSQVGGTEAFF	TGCGCCAGCAGCCAAGTCGGGGGCACTGAAGCTTTCTTT
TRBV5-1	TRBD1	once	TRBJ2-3	CASSLVGTGIPDTQYF	TGCGCCAGCAGCTTGGTCGGGACAGGGATCCCAGATACGCAGTATTTT
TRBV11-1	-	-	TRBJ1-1	CASTQGTEAFF	TGTGCCAGCACTCAGGGGACTGAAGCTTTCTTT
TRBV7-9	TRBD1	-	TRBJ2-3	CASSPGTGGSDTQYF	TGTGCCAGCAGCCCCGGGACAGGAGGGTCAGATACGCAGTATTTT
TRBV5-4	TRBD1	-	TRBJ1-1	CASSKGQGNTEAFF	TGTGCCAGCAGCAAGGGACAGGGGAACACTGAAGCTTTCTTT
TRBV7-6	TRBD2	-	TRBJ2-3	CASSLLAGTDTQYF	TGTGCCAGCAGCCTACTAGCGGGCACGGATACGCAGTATTTT
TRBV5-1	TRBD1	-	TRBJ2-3	CASSFKGASDTQYF	TGCGCCAGCAGCTTCAAGGGGGCGTCAGATACGCAGTATTTT
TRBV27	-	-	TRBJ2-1	CASLRGGALFF	TGTGCCAGCCTCAGAGGGGGGGCTCTGTTCTTC
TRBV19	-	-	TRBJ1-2	CASSLGGYTF	TGTGCCAGTAGCCTCGGGGGCTACACCTTC
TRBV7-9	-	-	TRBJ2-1	CASSLETTKRDNEQFF	TGTGCCAGCAGCTTAGAGACTACGAAGAGAGACAATGAGCAGTTCTTC
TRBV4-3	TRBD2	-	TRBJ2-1	CASSQDPSGGANEQFF	TGCGCCAGCAGCCAAGATCCTAGCGGGGGGGCCAATGAGCAGTTCTTC
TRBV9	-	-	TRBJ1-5	CASKAVLEFNQPQHF	TGTGCCAGCAAAGCAGTTTTGGAGTTCAATCAGCCCCAGCATTTT
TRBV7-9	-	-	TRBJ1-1	CASSLIGQTNTEAFF	TGTGCCAGCAGCTTAATTGGACAGACTAACACTGAAGCTTTCTTT
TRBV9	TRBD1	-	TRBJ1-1	CASSVARDSPNTEAFF	TGTGCCAGCAGCGTAGCTAGGGACAGCCCGAACACTGAAGCTTTCTTT
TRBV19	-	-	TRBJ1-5	CASSGRGGGNQPQHF	TGTGCCAGTAGTGGGAGGGGCGGGGGCAATCAGCCCCAGCATTTT
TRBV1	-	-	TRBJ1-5	CTSSQPTGGFRQPQHF	TGCACCAGCAGCCAACCGACAGGGGGCTTTCGTCAGCCCCAGCATTTT
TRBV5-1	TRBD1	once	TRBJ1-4	CASTTGGVEKLFF	TGCGCCAGCACTACAGGGGGCGTTGAAAAACTGTTTTTT
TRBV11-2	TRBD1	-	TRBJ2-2	CASSLTGGNTGELFF	TGTGCCAGCAGCCTAACAGGGGGCAACACCGGGGAGCTGTTTTTT
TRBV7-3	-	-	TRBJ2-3	CASKGAGSDTQYF	TGTGCCAGCAAGGGCGCGGGATCAGATACGCAGTATTTT
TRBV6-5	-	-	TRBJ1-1	CASTRGAGRAFF	TGTGCCAGCACCAGAGGTGCGGGACGCGCTTTCTTT